The 9 T cell receptor beta chains presented below share a single source sample, sequenced in a study of shared clonotypes between healthy human individuals. TCRdb's copy holds only in-frame clones and misses some; the assay was immunoSEQ multiplex PCR. The sample contains 1,500,000 or so clones, 97% to 99% of which appear only once. The sample comprised naive CD4+ T cells sorted from blood. Described subset: CD45RA+ positively selected. All receptors come from a man aged 30 to 45 in good health.

This sequence joins TRBV5-4 and TRBJ2-3, with 11 positions matching TRBD2. Trimming at V came to 4 bases and at J to 4 bases, leaving 5 bases not matched to a gene. The CDR3 loop spans 15 amino acids. The germline CDR1 and CDR2 sequences are SGHNT and YYREEE (reference sequence). The CDR3 reads CASSPASGRPDTQYF. The CDR3 nucleotides are TGTGCCAGCAGCCCTGCTAGCGGGAGGCCAGATACGCAGTATTTT.

The J gene is TRBJ2-1, the V gene TRBV27; weak D call: TRBD2 (5 bases). V was trimmed by 3 bases and J by 7 bases, leaving 13 bases between them. CDR1 MNHEY and CDR2 SMNVEV come from the germline V gene (reference sequence). The CDR3 loop spans 14 amino acids. As DNA, the CDR3 is TGTGCCAGCAGTTTGGTCGGGGTAGGGAATGAGCAGTTCTTC. This translates into CASSLVGVGNEQFF.

The V and J genes are TRBV28 and TRBJ1-2; unclear D gene. V lost 10 bases and J lost 6, with 15 bases in between. The CDR3 is made up of 12 amino acids. Germline V CDR1 and CDR2: MDHEN, SYDVKM. CDR3 sequence reads: CATLPGVNGYTF. CDR3 in DNA: TGTGCCACCCTACCCGGGGTTAATGGCTACACCTTC.

The rearrangement uses TRBV29-1 and TRBJ1-2; possible D gene TRBD1, 5 bases. Trimming left V 3 bases short and J 4 bases short, with 15 bases between. Germline CDR1 SQVTM, CDR2 ANQGSEA. CDR3 length: 14 residues. CDR3 DNA sequence: TGCAGCGTTGATGGGAGTGGGGGTGGCTATGGCTACACCTTC. This translates into CSVDGSGGGYGYTF.

This clone appeared a few times. The chain recombines TRBV6-5 with TRBJ1-1; D call uncertain. V lost 6 bases, J lost 3 bases, and 11 bases lay in between. CDR3 length: 13 residues. The germline gives CDR1 MNHEY, CDR2 SVGAGI. CDR3 loop: CASSSASDTEAFF. The CDR3 DNA sequence: TGTGCCAGCAGCTCCGCCTCGGACACTGAAGCTTTCTTT.

V is TRBV7-2 and J is TRBJ2-3, with 7 bases lining up with TRBD2. Trimming cost V 6 bases and J 3 bases; bases outside gene matches: 3. The CDR3 covers 13 residues. CDR1 and CDR2 from the germline V gene are SGHTA and FQGNSA. The CDR3 spells CASRAGNTDTQYF. CDR3 in DNA: TGTGCCAGCAGAGCGGGAAATACAGATACGCAGTATTTT.

A single count supports this clone. The rearrangement joins TRBV5-1 to TRBJ1-4, with D perhaps matching TRBD1 (5 bases). Germline assignment: CDR1 SGHRS and CDR2 YFSETQ. V was shortened by 4 bases and J by 4 bases, with 17 bases between the two germline ends. This CDR3 has 16 residues. This chain's CDR3 is CASSRDPQWDNEKLFF. CDR3 DNA: TGCGCCAGCAGCCGGGACCCTCAGTGGGATAATGAAAAACTGTTTTTT.

The chain is built from TRBV9 and TRBJ2-2, with D unclear. CDR3 size: 15 residues. V was pared by 0 bases and J by 2 bases, with 8 bases between. CDR1 is SGDLS and CDR2 is YYNGEE in the germline V gene. CDR3 nucleotide sequence: TGTGCCAGCAGCGTAGCCACGGTCAACACCGGGGAGCTGTTTTTT. Its protein is CASSVATVNTGELFF. The complete variable domain, with remaining parts taken from reference TRBV9 and TRBJ2-2, reads DSGVTQTPKHLITATGQRVTLRCSPRSGDLSVYWYQQSLDQGLQFLIQYYNGEERAKGNILERFSAQQFPDLHSELNLSSLELGDSALYFCASSVATVNTGELFFGEGSRLTVL.

The chain is built from TRBV7-9 and TRBJ1-2; weak D call: TRBD1 (6 bases). CDR3 length: 15 residues. CDR1 SEHNR and CDR2 FQNEAQ come from the germline V gene (reference sequence). The V gene lost 2 bases and the J gene lost 7 bases, with 17 bases spanning the gap. In nucleotides, the CDR3 is TGTGCCAGCAGCTTAAGGGGGTCCGGATCCCCTGGCTACACCTTC. It translates to CASSLRGSGSPGYTF.